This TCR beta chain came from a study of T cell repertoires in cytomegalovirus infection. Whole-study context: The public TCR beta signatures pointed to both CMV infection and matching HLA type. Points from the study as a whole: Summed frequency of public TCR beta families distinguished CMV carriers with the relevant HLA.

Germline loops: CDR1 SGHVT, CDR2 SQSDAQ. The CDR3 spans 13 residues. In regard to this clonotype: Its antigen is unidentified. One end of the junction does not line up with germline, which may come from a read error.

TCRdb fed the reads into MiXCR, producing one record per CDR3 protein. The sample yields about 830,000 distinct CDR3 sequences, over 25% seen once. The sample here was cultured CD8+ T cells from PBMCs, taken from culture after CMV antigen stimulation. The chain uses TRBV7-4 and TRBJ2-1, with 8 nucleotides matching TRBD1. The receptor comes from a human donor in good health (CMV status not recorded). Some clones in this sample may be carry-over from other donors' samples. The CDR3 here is CDSSRQGWYEQFF. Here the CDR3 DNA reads TGTGACAGCAGCAGACAGGGGTGGTATGAGCAGTTCTTC.